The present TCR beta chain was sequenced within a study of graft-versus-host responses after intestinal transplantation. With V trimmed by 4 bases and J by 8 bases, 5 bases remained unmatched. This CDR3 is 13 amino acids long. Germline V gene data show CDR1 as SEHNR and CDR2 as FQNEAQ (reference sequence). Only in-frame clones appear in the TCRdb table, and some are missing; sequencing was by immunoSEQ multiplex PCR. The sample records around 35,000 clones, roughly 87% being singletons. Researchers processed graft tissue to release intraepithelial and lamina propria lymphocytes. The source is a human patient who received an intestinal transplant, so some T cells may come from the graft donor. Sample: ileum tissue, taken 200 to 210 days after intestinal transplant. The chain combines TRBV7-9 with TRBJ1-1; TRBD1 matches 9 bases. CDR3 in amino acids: CASSSTGTGEAFF. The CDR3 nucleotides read TGTGCCAGCAGCTCCACCGGGACAGGGGAAGCTTTCTTT.